The next 30 T cell receptor beta chains were all read from a single sample in a study of T cell responses to AZD1222 COVID-19 vaccine. The protocol was immunoSEQ multiplex PCR, while the TCRdb copy is restricted to in-frame clones and leaves out a portion. This repertoire shows under 80,000 clones, about 85% found once; its top ten account for under 1.5%. The source was peripheral blood, collected 28 days after the second AZD1222 dose. The receptor set was obtained from an adult who received the AZD1222 COVID-19 vaccine.

The V and J genes are TRBV6-5 and TRBJ2-7, with 10 bases fitting TRBD1. J lost 0 bases, V lost 7 bases, and 3 bases had no gene match. This CDR3 has 14 residues. Germline CDR1 and CDR2: MNHEY and SVGAGI. Here the CDR3 reads CASTGQGVSYEQYF. The CDR3 DNA reads as TGTGCCAGCACTGGACAGGGGGTCTCCTACGAGCAGTACTTC.

A few counts support this clone. The chain is built from TRBV11-3 and TRBJ2-1; 11 bases are a match to TRBD2. This CDR3 is 19 amino acids long. The V gene end was trimmed by 1 base and the J gene end by 0 bases; junction bases not matched to a gene: 8. Per the germline V gene, CDR1 is SGHNT and CDR2 is YENEEA. DNA for the CDR3: TGTGCCAGCAGCTTAGGAGTAGCGGGAGGGCCAAGCTCCTACAATGAGCAGTTCTTC. Residues: CASSLGVAGGPSSYNEQFF.

This chain links TRBV11-1 with TRBJ2-2, with D perhaps matching TRBD2 (5 bases). This CDR3 spans 15 amino acids. V was cut by 2 bases and J by 0 bases, with 7 bases left in between. Germline CDR1 SGHAT, CDR2 FQDESV (reference sequence). The DNA for the CDR3 is TGTGCCAGCAGCTTACCGGGGACGAACACCGGGGAGCTGTTTTTT. Protein: CASSLPGTNTGELFF.

The rearrangement joins TRBV9 to TRBJ1-4, with D maybe TRBD1 (5 bases). V shed 7 bases and J shed 4 bases, with 14 bases lying between them. Germline V gene lookup returns CDR1 SGDLS and CDR2 YYNGEE. CDR3 length: 14 amino acids. This CDR3 reads CASGAGHLNEKLFF. In nucleotides, the CDR3 is TGTGCCAGCGGCGCGGGGCATCTTAATGAAAAACTGTTTTTT.

The sample holds one count of this clone. This chain uses TRBV29-1 with TRBJ1-1, with D perhaps TRBD1 (5 bases). The germline V and J ends were trimmed by 2 bases and 1 base, with 11 bases remaining between them. Looked up from germline, CDR1 is SQVTM and CDR2 is ANQGSEA. CDR3 length equals 14 residues. The CDR3 region is CSVEREGRNTEAFF. The CDR3 nucleotides read TGCAGCGTTGAAAGAGAGGGACGGAACACTGAAGCTTTCTTT. The complete variable domain, with remaining parts taken from reference TRBV29-1 and TRBJ1-1, reads SAVISQKPSRDICQRGTSLTIQCQVDSQVTMMFWYRQQPGQSLTLIATANQGSEATYESGFVIDKFPISRPNLTFSTLTVSNMSPEDSSIYLCSVEREGRNTEAFFGQGTRLTVV.

J is TRBJ2-3 and V is TRBV14; a possible D gene is TRBD1 (6 bases). Trimming cost V 4 bases and J 3 bases, with 14 bases left between them. The germline V gene encodes CDR1 SGHDN and CDR2 FVKESK. The CDR3 is 15 amino acids. The CDR3 reads CASSPSSTGTDTQYF. DNA of the CDR3: TGTGCCAGCAGCCCGTCGAGCACAGGGACAGATACGCAGTATTTT. Together with reference TRBV14 and TRBJ2-3, the CDR3 gives the full variable domain: EAGVTQFPSHSVIEKGQTVTLRCDPISGHDNLYWYRRVMGKEIKFLLHFVKESKQDESGMPNNRFLAERTGGTYSTLKVQPAELEDSGVYFCASSPSSTGTDTQYFGPGTRLTVL.

CDR3 protein: CASSSRDKNTEAFF. The CDR3 nucleotides are TGTGCCAGCAGCTCTCGGGACAAGAACACTGAAGCTTTCTTT. The rearrangement joins TRBV5-4 to TRBJ1-1, with D possibly TRBD1 on 6 matching bases. The germline gives CDR1 SGHNT, CDR2 YYREEE (reference sequence). The CDR3 extends over 14 amino acids. The germline V and J ends were trimmed by 3 bases and 1 base, with 10 bases remaining between them.

The chain has TRBV19 and TRBJ1-5; D is ambiguous. Germline CDR1 LNHDA, CDR2 SQIVND (reference sequence). The CDR3 spans 13 residues. With 10 bases removed from V and 0 bases from J, the gap between germline ends came to 10 bases. The CDR3 DNA sequence: TGTGCCACCCGACGGTATAGCAATCAGCCCCAGCATTTT. This translates into CATRRYSNQPQHF.

V is TRBV6-8 and J is TRBJ2-7; D call uncertain. Germline values: CDR1 MNHGY, CDR2 SAAAGT. Between the trimmed V and J ends, which lost 3 bases and 4 bases, there was a span of 1 base. This CDR3 comprises 10 residues. Here the CDR3 reads CASSYYEQYF. DNA for the CDR3: TGTGCCAGCAGTTATTACGAGCAGTACTTC.

V is TRBV29-1 and J is TRBJ2-5; unclear D gene. V dropped 5 bases and J dropped 2 bases, with 6 bases sitting between them. The CDR3 loop spans 11 amino acids. Per the germline V gene, CDR1 is SQVTM and CDR2 is ANQGSEA. CDR3 residues: CSVRQQETQYF. The CDR3 region has the DNA TGCAGCGTTCGGCAGCAAGAGACCCAGTACTTC.

The CDR3 DNA follows: TGTGCCAGCAGCTTAGCAGGCCGGAACACTGAAGCTTTCTTT. It specifies CASSLAGRNTEAFF. The chain carries TRBV7-8 and TRBJ1-1; D uncertain. Per germline, CDR1 SGHVS and CDR2 FQNEAQ. The CDR3 contains 14 residues. V lost 0 bases, J lost 1 base, and 6 bases lay in between. The variable domain in full, with the rest retrieved from reference TRBV7-8 and TRBJ1-1, is GAGVSQSPRYKVAKRGQDVALRCDPISGHVSLFWYQQALGQGPEFLTYFQNEAQLDKSGLPSDRFFAERPEGSVSTLKIQRTQQEDSAVYLCASSLAGRNTEAFFGQGTRLTVV.

The chain carries TRBV18 and TRBJ2-1; D not resolved. CDR3 length: 13 amino acids. Trimming shortened V by 5 bases and J by 7 bases, and 12 bases separated the two germline ends. Per germline, CDR1 KGHSH and CDR2 LQKENI. The CDR3 coding sequence is TGTGCCAGCTCATCGCCTGACACGAATGAGCAGTTCTTC. This encodes CASSSPDTNEQFF. The full variable domain, with the rest looked up from reference TRBV18 and TRBJ2-1, is NAGVMQNPRHLVRRRGQEARLRCSPMKGHSHVYWYRQLPEEGLKFMVYLQKENIIDESGMPKERFSAEFPKEGPSILRIQQVVRGDSAAYFCASSSPDTNEQFFGPGTRLTVL.

This clone is a singleton in its sample. This rearrangement joins TRBV19 to TRBJ2-5; D is possibly TRBD2 (5 bases). From germline, CDR1 is LNHDA and CDR2 SQIVND (reference sequence). Trimming pared 5 bases from V and 0 bases from J, leaving 13 bases between. The CDR3 totals 15 residues. CDR3 sequence (DNA): TGTGCCAGTAGTTCATCCGCCGGGGACCAAGAGACCCAGTACTTC. It translates to CASSSSAGDQETQYF.

The V and J genes are TRBV4-2 and TRBJ2-1; TRBD2 matches at 9 bases. Trimming at V came to 0 bases and at J to 7 bases, leaving 13 bases not matched to a gene. The CDR3 is 18 residues long. The germline V gene encodes CDR1 LGHNA and CDR2 YNFKEQ. CDR3 nucleotide sequence: TGTGCCAGCAGCCAAGAGCGGGCGGTAGCGGGAGTAGGGAATGAGCAGTTCTTC. This translates into CASSQERAVAGVGNEQFF.

The chain carries TRBV7-2 and TRBJ1-6, with D perhaps TRBD1 (6 bases). Germline CDR1 is SGHTA and CDR2 is FQGNSA. This CDR3 has 15 amino acids. The germline V and J ends were trimmed by 1 base and 7 bases, with 11 bases remaining between them. Here the CDR3 reads CASSLDAGVNSPLHF. In DNA, the CDR3 is TGTGCCAGCAGCTTAGATGCAGGGGTGAATTCACCCCTCCACTTT.

The chain uses TRBV10-3 and TRBJ2-7; D is perhaps TRBD2 (5 bases). V lost 3 bases to trimming and J lost 7 bases, with 19 bases between them. The CDR3 loop spans 15 amino acids. Per germline, CDR1 ENHRY and CDR2 SYGVKD. The CDR3 region has the DNA TGTGCCATCAGTGAAATCGGCGGAGGAGGTCGAGAGCAGTACTTC. Amino acid sequence: CAISEIGGGGREQYF.

The chain uses TRBV7-3 and TRBJ2-2; D is unclear. Germline CDR1 is SGHTA and CDR2 is FQGTGA. The CDR3 consists of 15 residues. Trimming removed 5 bases from V and 4 bases from J, with 14 bases in between. CDR3 in amino acids: CASSPLDVSTGELFF. Written as DNA, the CDR3 is TGTGCCAGCAGCCCCTTGGATGTAAGCACCGGGGAGCTGTTTTTT.

This chain links TRBV6-5 with TRBJ1-4; TRBD1 might be the D (6 bases). In germline, CDR1 is MNHEY, CDR2 SVGAGI. The CDR3 runs to 14 residues. V dropped 5 bases and J dropped 1 base, with 8 bases sitting between them. CDR3 sequence reads: CASSIQGTNEKLFF. The CDR3 DNA sequence: TGTGCCAGCAGTATACAGGGAACTAATGAAAAACTGTTTTTT.

This sequence joins TRBV12-3 or TRBV12-4 and TRBJ1-5; maybe TRBD1 (6 bases). Trimming stripped 6 bases from V and 9 bases from J, with 15 bases between. This CDR3 contains 13 residues. Here the CDR3 reads CASSSQGGGPQHF. The CDR3 nucleotides read TGTGCCAGCAGCTCACAGGGAGGAGGGCCCCAGCATTTT.

There are a few counts of this clone. The chain carries TRBV29-1 and TRBJ1-2; no firm D call. The CDR3 consists of 12 residues. Trimming cost V 7 bases and J 4 bases, with 13 bases left between them. Germline CDR1 SQVTM, CDR2 ANQGSEA. CDR3 DNA sequence: TGCAGCGCGGGAGAAGAGGTCTATGGCTACACCTTC. It specifies CSAGEEVYGYTF. Drawing the rest from reference TRBV29-1 and TRBJ1-2, the complete variable domain is SAVISQKPSRDICQRGTSLTIQCQVDSQVTMMFWYRQQPGQSLTLIATANQGSEATYESGFVIDKFPISRPNLTFSTLTVSNMSPEDSSIYLCSAGEEVYGYTFGSGTRLTVV.

The chain links TRBV6-1 to TRBJ2-7; D gene ambiguous. V lost 1 base to trimming and J lost 0 bases, with 10 bases between them. CDR3 size: 15 residues. Germline CDR1 MNHNS, CDR2 SASEGT. The CDR3 DNA follows: TGTGCCAGCAGTGAAGATCCGACCCCCTCCTACGAGCAGTACTTC. Protein sequence: CASSEDPTPSYEQYF.

The chain combines TRBV19 with TRBJ1-1; 11 bases agree with TRBD1. The ends lost 4 bases at V and 5 bases at J; junction bases unmatched: 6. Germline CDR1 and CDR2: LNHDA and SQIVND (reference sequence). There are 15 residues in the CDR3. CDR3 amino acids: CASSTVGQGGTEAFF. The CDR3 DNA follows: TGTGCCAGTAGTACCGTGGGACAGGGGGGAACTGAAGCTTTCTTT. Variable domain in full (rest from reference TRBV19 and TRBJ1-1): DGGITQSPKYLFRKEGQNVTLSCEQNLNHDAMYWYRQDPGQGLRLIYYSQIVNDFQKGDIAEGYSVSREKKESFPLTVTSAQKNPTAFYLCASSTVGQGGTEAFFGQGTRLTVV.

This chain links TRBV7-2 with TRBJ2-3, with 11 bases aligning to TRBD2. This CDR3 is 15 amino acids long. Germline-derived CDR1 and CDR2 are SGHTA and FQGNSA. Losses at the gene ends were 1 base for V and 4 bases for J; bases not matched to a gene: 1. This chain's CDR3 is CASSLVLAGADTQYF. CDR3 in DNA: TGTGCCAGCAGCTTAGTACTAGCGGGAGCAGATACGCAGTATTTT. The full variable domain, completed using reference TRBV7-2 and TRBJ2-3, is GAGVSQSPSNKVTEKGKDVELRCDPISGHTALYWYRQSLGQGLEFLIYFQGNSAPDKSGLPSDRFSAERTGGSVSTLTIQRTQQEDSAVYLCASSLVLAGADTQYFGPGTRLTVL.

V is TRBV7-9 and J is TRBJ1-4, with a possible D match to TRBD1 (5 bases). Germline lookup yields CDR1 SEHNR and CDR2 FQNEAQ (reference sequence). V was cut by 1 base and J by 4 bases, with 10 bases left in between. The CDR3 totals 15 residues. The chain's CDR3 is CASSLGTGGNEKLFF. The CDR3 bases are TGTGCCAGCAGCTTAGGTACCGGGGGTAATGAAAAACTGTTTTTT.

The CDR3 sequence: CAWSGGTTTYEQYF. In DNA, the CDR3 is TGTGCCTGGAGTGGAGGGACAACGACCTACGAGCAGTACTTC. The V call is TRBV30, the J call TRBJ2-7; possibly TRBD1 for D (6 bases). Trimming shortened V by 1 base and J by 2 bases, and 12 bases separated the two germline ends. From germline, CDR1 is GTSNPN and CDR2 SVGIG (reference sequence). This CDR3 contains 14 residues.

V is TRBV18 and J is TRBJ1-2; no reliable D call. Trimming pared 1 base from V and 6 bases from J, leaving 12 bases between. Germline lookup yields CDR1 KGHSH and CDR2 LQKENI. CDR3 length equals 14 residues. For the CDR3, the DNA is TGTGCCAGCTCACCACTCGACCGGGTGGATGGCTACACCTTC. This encodes CASSPLDRVDGYTF. Looking up the rest from reference TRBV18 and TRBJ1-2 gives the full variable domain: NAGVMQNPRHLVRRRGQEARLRCSPMKGHSHVYWYRQLPEEGLKFMVYLQKENIIDESGMPKERFSAEFPKEGPSILRIQQVVRGDSAAYFCASSPLDRVDGYTFGSGTRLTVV.

The chain recombines TRBV7-2 with TRBJ2-3, with 7 bases lining up with TRBD2. Germline CDR1 reads SGHTA; CDR2 reads FQGNSA. Losses at the gene ends were 6 bases for V and 4 bases for J; bases not matched to a gene: 7. CDR3 size: 14 residues. The CDR3 protein is CASRKGSGSDTQYF. The CDR3 region has the DNA TGTGCCAGCAGGAAGGGTAGCGGGTCAGATACGCAGTATTTT.

This clone was detected only once. The chain joins TRBV10-2 to TRBJ1-2, with 9 bases aligning to TRBD1. From germline, CDR1 is WSHSY and CDR2 SAAADI. The CDR3 has 14 residues. J lost 5 bases, V lost 6 bases, and 7 bases had no gene match. The CDR3 region is CASSLTGGKYGYTF. The CDR3 DNA sequence: TGCGCCAGCAGCCTGACAGGGGGGAAATATGGCTACACCTTC.

The chain is built from TRBV5-1 and TRBJ1-2; no definite D call. The CDR3 length is 13 residues. Trimming shortened V by 0 bases and J by 4 bases, and 7 bases separated the two germline ends. In germline, CDR1 is SGHRS, CDR2 YFSETQ. This chain's CDR3 is CASSLGAAYGYTF. Written as DNA, the CDR3 is TGCGCCAGCAGCTTGGGGGCAGCCTATGGCTACACCTTC.

This clone was recorded only once. The CDR3 reads CASSLSLNTGELFF. The DNA for the CDR3 is TGTGCCAGCAGTTTATCCCTGAACACCGGGGAGCTGTTTTTT. The chain links TRBV27 to TRBJ2-2, with D unclear. The length of the CDR3 is 14 residues. Trimming stripped 0 bases from V and 1 base from J, with 3 bases between. Germline V CDR1 and CDR2: MNHEY, SMNVEV (reference sequence).